A selection of T cell receptor beta chains follows, all from one sample in a study of metastatic and nonmetastatic thyroid tumors. MiXCR re-clonotyped the PCR reads for TCRdb. This table has tens of thousands of clones, around an eighth appearing once. Sequencing was done on a sample of blood. Receptors originate from a female donor with papillary thyroid cancer or a benign thyroid nodule (not recorded which). Some clones in this sample may be carry-over from other donors' samples. The CDR3 runs from the conserved cysteine through the conserved F or W. A D gene is named only where the DNA matches it firmly. Part of the rows lack a size; the others show once, few, many or a class for expanded clones.

J: TRBJ1-2; size: medium-sized; D: TRBD1; V: TRBV6-4; DNA: TGTGCCAGCAGGAGGACAGGGGAAGGTGGTGGCTACACCTTC; CDR3: CASRRTGEGGGYTF
J: TRBJ2-5; size: many; D: TRBD2; V: TRBV6-6; DNA: TGTGCCAGCAGTTACCCCCGGGCGGGAGGGCCGAAAGAGACCCAGTACTTC; CDR3: CASSYPRAGGPKETQYF
J: TRBJ2-5; size: many; D: NA; V: TRBV20-1; DNA: TGCAGTGCCAGAGAAGGGCAGACCCAGTACTTC; CDR3: CSAREGQTQYF
J: TRBJ2-5; size: many; D: TRBD2; V: TRBV6-1; DNA: TGTGCCAGCACCAAGAAAGGTCCCGACGGCGGGGGAGAGACCCAGTACTTC; CDR3: CASTKKGPDGGGETQYF
J: TRBJ1-1; size: many; D: NA; V: TRBV28; DNA: TGTGCCAGCAGTTTTAGGGCTTTCTGGAGCACTGAAGCTTTCTTT; CDR3: CASSFRAFWSTEAFF
J: TRBJ2-3; size: NA; D: TRBD2; V: TRBV6-2/TRBV6-3; DNA: TGTGCCAGCAGTTTACTAGCGGGGGGGCCAGATACGCAGTATTTT; CDR3: CASSLLAGGPDTQYF
J: TRBJ2-2; size: many; D: NA; V: TRBV7-3; DNA: TGTGCCAGCAGCTTACACAGGGCGGGGGAGCTGTTTTTT; CDR3: CASSLHRAGELFF
J: TRBJ2-7; size: NA; D: NA; V: TRBV7-9; DNA: TGTTCCAGCATCTTAGCAGGGTTCTACGAGCAGTACTTC; CDR3: CSSILAGFYEQYF
J: TRBJ2-3; size: many; D: TRBD2; V: TRBV11-2; DNA: TGTGCCAGCAGCTCGACTAGCGGGGGGCCTGGAGATACGCAGTATTTT; CDR3: CASSSTSGGPGDTQYF
J: TRBJ1-2; size: NA; D: NA; V: TRBV4-1; DNA: TGCGCCAGCAGCCAATATGGTCGTGCCTATGGCTACACCTTC; CDR3: CASSQYGRAYGYTF
J: TRBJ2-1; size: many; D: TRBD2; V: TRBV15; DNA: TGTGCCACCAGCAGAGCCCCGGGACTAGGGAATGAGCAGTTCTTC; CDR3: CATSRAPGLGNEQFF
J: TRBJ1-4; size: many; D: NA; V: TRBV4-1; DNA: TGCGCCAGCAGCCAAGAGTACGGGAAGCTGTTTTTT; CDR3: CASSQEYGKLFF
J: TRBJ2-7; size: medium-sized; D: TRBD1; V: TRBV2; DNA: TGTGCCAGCAGCTTGGTGGGACAGGTTCAGTACTTC; CDR3: CASSLVGQVQYF
J: TRBJ2-7; size: medium-sized; D: NA; V: TRBV6-5; DNA: TGTGCCAGCAGTTACGGCCAGGGGCCCTACGAGCAGTACTTC; CDR3: CASSYGQGPYEQYF
J: TRBJ1-1; size: many; D: NA; V: TRBV5-1; DNA: TGCGCCAGCAGGGCCGGGACCCCCGGAGGCATGAACACTGAAGCTTTCTTT; CDR3: CASRAGTPGGMNTEAFF
J: TRBJ1-2; size: few; D: NA; V: TRBV12-3/TRBV12-4; DNA: TGTGCCAGCGGTTTAGGGCACTTGGGTTATTGCTACACCTTC; CDR3: CASGLGHLGYCYTF
J: TRBJ2-7; size: many; D: NA; V: TRBV5-6; DNA: TGTGCCAGCAGCTTTGAGTTCTCCTACGAGCAGTACTTC; CDR3: CASSFEFSYEQYF
J: TRBJ2-1; size: many; D: NA; V: TRBV7-9; DNA: TGTGCCAGCAGCTTTAGAGGCCGATCCTACAATGAGCAGTTCTTC; CDR3: CASSFRGRSYNEQFF
J: TRBJ2-7; size: medium-sized; D: TRBD1; V: TRBV6-1; DNA: TGTGCCAGCAGTCGACAAGGACAGGGCTTATACGACGAGCAGTACTTC; CDR3: CASSRQGQGLYDEQYF
J: TRBJ1-2; size: many; D: TRBD1; V: TRBV5-1; DNA: TGCGCCAGCAGCCAGACGACAGGGAATGGCTACACCTTC; CDR3: CASSQTTGNGYTF
J: TRBJ1-6; size: many; D: NA; V: TRBV10-3; DNA: TGTGCCATCGCGGCCTTGGAAGGGAAATACTCACCCCTCCACTTT; CDR3: CAIAALEGKYSPLHF
J: TRBJ2-3; size: many; D: TRBD2; V: TRBV2; DNA: TGTGCCAGCAAAGGACTAGCGGGGAAAATAGCTAGCACAGATACGCAGTATTTT; CDR3: CASKGLAGKIASTDTQYF
J: TRBJ2-7; size: many; D: NA; V: TRBV18; DNA: TGTGCCAGCTCACCCCTGCAGAGGGACGAGCAGTACTTC; CDR3: CASSPLQRDEQYF
J: TRBJ1-1; size: NA; D: NA; V: TRBV3-1; DNA: TGTGCCAGCAGCTCAAATCCAACCGGGCACCATTCGGGGGAAACTGAAGCTTTCTTT; CDR3: CASSSNPTGHHSGETEAFF
J: TRBJ2-1; size: few; D: NA; V: TRBV28; DNA: TGTGCCAGCAGCTACAGGGACGGCTCCTACAATGAGCAGTTCTTC; CDR3: CASSYRDGSYNEQFF
J: TRBJ1-2; size: many; D: NA; V: TRBV15; DNA: TGTGCCACCAGCAGAGATTCCCCAGGAGGAGGCTACACCTTC; CDR3: CATSRDSPGGGYTF
J: TRBJ2-3; size: NA; D: NA; V: TRBV5-1; DNA: TGCGCCAGCAGCTGTGACTTCGTCACAGATACGCAGTATTTT; CDR3: CASSCDFVTDTQYF
J: TRBJ2-7; size: many; D: NA; V: TRBV3-1; DNA: TGTGCCAGCAGCCAAGATCCCGCAGCTACCACCACCTACGAGCAGTACTTC; CDR3: CASSQDPAATTTYEQYF
J: TRBJ1-5; size: few; D: NA; V: TRBV28; DNA: TGTGCCAGCGGGGGGACGGAATTATATAGCAATCAGCCCCAGCATTTT; CDR3: CASGGTELYSNQPQHF